This record concerns one TCR beta chain sequence. Antigen specificity is unknown. The source of the sample is a study of vaccination effects on CD4 cells after COVID-19. In the study overall: The post-vaccine samples were taken, at the median, 72 days after the second dose.

Peptide-pool stimulation followed by sequencing identified expanded antigen-specific CD4+ clonotypes in the ViraFEST assay. Subsequent to roughly 10 days of culture, CD4+ T cells were isolated. Two doses of either BNT162b2 or mRNA-1273 were given to each participant. Half-medium changes using IL-2 medium occurred on days 3 and 7. Findings and caveats of the study: Marked clonal contraction was seen late after vaccination (in both infection- and vaccine-induced clones). In the study, convalescent patients were few, and early post-infection timepoints were absent.

The germline CDR1 and CDR2 sequences are SGHRS and YFSETQ. With 0 bases removed from V and 2 bases from J, the gap between germline ends came to 14 bases. The CDR3 totals 17 residues. Sequenced by immunoSEQ multiplex PCR; TCRdb stores in-frame clones only, minus some. The table shows around 69,000 clones, with 74% occurring only once. The chain recombines TRBV5-1 with TRBJ2-2; D remains unclear. The starting material was CD4+ T cells from PBMCs cultured with HCoV-229E spike peptides, obtained after COVID-19 vaccination. The TCR was taken from a human donor who received a COVID-19 vaccine. CDR3 coding DNA: TGCGCCAGCAGCTTGGCCGTGAGGTTCACAAACACCGGGGAGCTGTTTTTT. Protein sequence: CASSLAVRFTNTGELFF.